The source of this TCR beta chain is a study of yellow fever vaccine responses in identical twins. Points on this clonotype: The antigen is undetermined. A junction end diverges from the germline sequence, so it may reflect a read error.

Overall study results and limits: Reportedly, the response of twins' T cells to the vaccine seemed partly convergent, partly personalized.

TCRdb redid the calling of the RT-PCR reads with MiXCR, one entry per CDR3 protein. Of under 4,000 distinct CDR3 sequences in the sample, almost 90% were seen once. In germline, CDR1 is PRHDT, CDR2 FYEKMQ (reference sequence). This CDR3 spans 14 amino acids. The specimen was T cells from blood (PBMCs), unsorted or a sorted subset (not recorded which), collected before or after yellow fever vaccination (not recorded which). The clonotype originates from a woman aged 18-35 years who received the yellow fever vaccine. V is TRBV13 and J is TRBJ2-7, with unresolved D. The CDR3 bases are TGTGCCAGCAGCATAGGAAGGGTTAGTCCCGAGCAGTACTTC. Protein product: CASSIGRVSPEQYF.